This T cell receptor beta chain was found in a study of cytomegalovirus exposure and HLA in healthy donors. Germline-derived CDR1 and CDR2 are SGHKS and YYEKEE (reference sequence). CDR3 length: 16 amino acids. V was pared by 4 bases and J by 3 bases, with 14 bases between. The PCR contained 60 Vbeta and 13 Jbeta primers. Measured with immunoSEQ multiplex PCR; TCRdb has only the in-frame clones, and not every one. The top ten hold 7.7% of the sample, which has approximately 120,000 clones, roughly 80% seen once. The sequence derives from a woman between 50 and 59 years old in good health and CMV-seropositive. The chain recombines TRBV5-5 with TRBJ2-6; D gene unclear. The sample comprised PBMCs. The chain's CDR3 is CASSIIRTGGANVLTF. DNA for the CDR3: TGTGCCAGCAGCATAATAAGAACCGGTGGGGCCAACGTCCTGACTTTC. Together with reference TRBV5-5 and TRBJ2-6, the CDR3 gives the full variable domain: DAGVTQSPTHLIKTRGQQVTLRCSPISGHKSVSWYQQVLGQGPQFIFQYYEKEERGRGNFPDRFSARQFPNYSSELNVNALLLGDSALYLCASSIIRTGGANVLTFGAGSRLTVL.